This T cell receptor beta chain is from a study of blood T cells in healthy people across ages. Worth noting for this clonotype: Its antigen is as yet unknown.

Together with a sample-barcoded 5' primer, a J-beta primer mix was included in a second PCR lasting about 7 to 11 cycles. A 12-random-nucleotide template-switch adaptor tagged each cDNA molecule. TCRdb itself ran the 5' RACE reads through MiXCR, one entry per CDR3 protein. This sample has about 2 million distinct CDR3 sequences, with around 48% found just once. There are 15 residues in the CDR3. CDR1 and CDR2 from the germline V gene are MNHEY and SMNVEV (reference sequence). Losses at the gene ends were 7 bases for V and 5 bases for J; bases not matched to a gene: 10. Points from the study as a whole: Total diversity from one million sequenced T cells was likely underestimated.

The TCR comes from a woman between 40 and 50 years old in good health. The genes are TRBV27 and TRBJ1-4; 7 nucleotides match TRBD1. Input material: blood. The CDR3 DNA is TGTGCCAGCAAGGTCCGGGACAGCCCAAATGAAAAACTGTTTTTT. It encodes CASKVRDSPNEKLFF.